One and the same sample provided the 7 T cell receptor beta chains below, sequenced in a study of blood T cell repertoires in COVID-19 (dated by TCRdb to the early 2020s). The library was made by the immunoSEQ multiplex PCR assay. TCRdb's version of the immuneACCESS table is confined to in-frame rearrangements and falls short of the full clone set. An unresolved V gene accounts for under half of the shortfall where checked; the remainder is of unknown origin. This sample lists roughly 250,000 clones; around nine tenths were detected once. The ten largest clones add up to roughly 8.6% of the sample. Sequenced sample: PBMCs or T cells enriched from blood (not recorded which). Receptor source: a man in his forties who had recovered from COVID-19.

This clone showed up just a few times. Written as DNA, the CDR3 is TGTGCCAGCAGCTTCCGGACAGGGGATTCGGGTTCACCCCTCCACTTT. Residues: CASSFRTGDSGSPLHF. This rearrangement joins TRBV7-6 to TRBJ1-6; 9 positions match TRBD1. Unmatched junction bases numbered 9, after V lost 3 bases and J lost 9 bases. The CDR3 has 16 amino acids. Germline CDR1 and CDR2: SGHVS and FNYEAQ.

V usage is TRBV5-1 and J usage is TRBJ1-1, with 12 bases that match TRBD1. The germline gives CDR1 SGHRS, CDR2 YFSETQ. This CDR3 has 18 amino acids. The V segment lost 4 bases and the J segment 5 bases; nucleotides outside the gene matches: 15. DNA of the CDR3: TGCGCCAGCAGCCTCATCACCGGGACAGGGGGCCGAGATACTGAAGCTTTCTTT. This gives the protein CASSLITGTGGRDTEAFF.

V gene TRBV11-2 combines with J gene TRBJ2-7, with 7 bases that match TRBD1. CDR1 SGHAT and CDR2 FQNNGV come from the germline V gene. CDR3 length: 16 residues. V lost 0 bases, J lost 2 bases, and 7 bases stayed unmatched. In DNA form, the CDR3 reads TGTGCCAGCAGCTTAGATCGACAGGGCATCACCTACGAGCAGTACTTC. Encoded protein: CASSLDRQGITYEQYF.

The CDR3, as DNA: TGTGCCAGCAGGCATCAGAACAATCAGCCCCAGCATTTT. Its translation is CASRHQNNQPQHF. The V gene is TRBV12-3 or TRBV12-4, the J gene TRBJ1-5; no clear D. Trimming took 6 bases from V and 3 from J, leaving 9 bases between them. The CDR3 is 13 amino acids.

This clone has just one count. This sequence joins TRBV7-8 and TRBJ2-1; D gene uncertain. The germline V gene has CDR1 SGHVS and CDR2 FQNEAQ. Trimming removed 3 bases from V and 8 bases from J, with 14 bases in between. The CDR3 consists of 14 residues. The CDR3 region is CASSFTPIGYEQFF. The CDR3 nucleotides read TGTGCCAGCAGCTTTACCCCCATCGGGTATGAGCAGTTCTTC.

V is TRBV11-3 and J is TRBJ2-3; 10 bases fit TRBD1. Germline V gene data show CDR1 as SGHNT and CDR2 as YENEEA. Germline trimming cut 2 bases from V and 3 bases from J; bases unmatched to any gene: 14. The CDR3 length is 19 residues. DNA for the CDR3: TGTGCCAGCAGCTTATCATTGCTTTTCAGGACAGGGGGGACAGATACGCAGTATTTT. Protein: CASSLSLLFRTGGTDTQYF.

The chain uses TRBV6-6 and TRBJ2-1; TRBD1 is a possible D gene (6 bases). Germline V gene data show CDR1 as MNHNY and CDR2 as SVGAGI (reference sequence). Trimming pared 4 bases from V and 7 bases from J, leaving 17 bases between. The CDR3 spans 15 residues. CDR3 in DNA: TGTGCCAGCAGTTCCCGTGGGCAGGGGTTGAATGAGCAGTTCTTC. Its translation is CASSSRGQGLNEQFF.